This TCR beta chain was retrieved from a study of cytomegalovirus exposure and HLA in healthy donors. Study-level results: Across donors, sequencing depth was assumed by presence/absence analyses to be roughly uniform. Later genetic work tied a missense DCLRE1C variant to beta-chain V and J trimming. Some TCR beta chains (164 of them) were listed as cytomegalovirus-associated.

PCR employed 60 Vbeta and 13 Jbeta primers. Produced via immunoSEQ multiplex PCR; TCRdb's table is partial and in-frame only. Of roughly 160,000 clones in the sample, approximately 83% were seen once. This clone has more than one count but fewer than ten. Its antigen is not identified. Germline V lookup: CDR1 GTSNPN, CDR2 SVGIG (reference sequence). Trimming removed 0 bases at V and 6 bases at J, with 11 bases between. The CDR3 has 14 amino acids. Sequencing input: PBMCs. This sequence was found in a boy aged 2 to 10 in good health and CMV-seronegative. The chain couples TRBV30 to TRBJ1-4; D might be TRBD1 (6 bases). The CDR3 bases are TGTGCCTGGAGTGTAGGGGGATTAGATGAAAAACTGTTTTTT. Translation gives CAWSVGGLDEKLFF.